A single sample gave rise to the 20 T cell receptor beta chains below, sequenced in a study of cytomegalovirus exposure and HLA in healthy donors. Vbeta (60) and Jbeta (13) primers were used in the PCR. Only in-frame clones appear in the TCRdb table, and some are missing; sequencing was by immunoSEQ multiplex PCR. The sample gives a few hundred thousand clones, 80% to 95% of which show up once; 1.7% is in the top ten. The sequenced sample was PBMCs. The receptors here all came from a girl aged 2 to 10 in good health and CMV-seronegative.

This chain uses TRBV5-1 with TRBJ2-2; 8 bases agree with TRBD2. The CDR3 totals 16 residues. Germline-derived CDR1 and CDR2 are SGHRS and YFSETQ. Trimming removed 6 bases from V and 2 bases from J; junction bases left unmatched: 9. The CDR3 DNA sequence: TGCGCCAGCACCCTCGGGCGGGGGGACAACACCGGGGAGCTGTTTTTT. It specifies CASTLGRGDNTGELFF.

The gene calls are TRBV7-8 and TRBJ1-1; TRBD1 matches at 8 bases. V lost 2 bases, J lost 6 bases, and 11 bases stayed unmatched. This CDR3 has 16 residues. In germline, CDR1 is SGHVS, CDR2 FQNEAQ. The CDR3 protein is CASSLNPGTGGAEAFF. CDR3 in DNA: TGTGCCAGCAGCTTAAACCCCGGGACAGGTGGTGCTGAAGCTTTCTTT.

The V call is TRBV14, the J call TRBJ1-4, with D maybe TRBD1 (5 bases). This CDR3 spans 15 amino acids. Deletions cut 4 bases from V and 5 bases from J, with 14 bases between. From germline, CDR1 is SGHDN and CDR2 FVKESK. CDR3 amino acids: CASSLFQGYNEKLFF. The CDR3 region has the DNA TGTGCCAGCAGCCTTTTTCAGGGATACAATGAAAAACTGTTTTTT.

The table lists this clone with a count of one. The rearrangement joins TRBV6-6 to TRBJ1-1; no reliable D call. The germline V gene encodes CDR1 MNHNY and CDR2 SVGAGI (reference sequence). The CDR3 runs to 12 residues. V was shortened by 2 bases and J by 7 bases, with 8 bases between the two germline ends. CDR3 nucleotide sequence: TGTGCCAGCAGTTACAACACGGGTGAAGCTTTCTTT. Its protein is CASSYNTGEAFF.

J is TRBJ2-7 and V is TRBV28, with TRBD1 as a possible D gene (5 bases). V was shortened by 3 bases and J by 0 bases, with 9 bases between the two germline ends. The germline V gene has CDR1 MDHEN and CDR2 SYDVKM. CDR3 length: 14 amino acids. The CDR3 bases are TGTGCCAGCAGTTTCTCAGGGAACTCCTACGAGCAGTACTTC. It specifies CASSFSGNSYEQYF.

This clone was seen just once. The genes are TRBV7-3 and TRBJ1-1; D is perhaps TRBD1 (5 bases). The CDR3 is 14 amino acids. V lost 5 bases, J lost 5 bases, and 15 bases lay in between. Germline CDR1 and CDR2: SGHTA and FQGTGA. The CDR3 is CASSPGVGQTEAFF. CDR3 DNA: TGTGCCAGCAGCCCGGGGGTTGGGCAGACTGAAGCTTTCTTT. Looking up the rest from reference TRBV7-3 and TRBJ1-1 gives the full variable domain: GAGVSQTPSNKVTEKGKYVELRCDPISGHTALYWYRQSLGQGPEFLIYFQGTGAADDSGLPNDRFFAVRPEGSVSTLKIQRTERGDSAVYLCASSPGVGQTEAFFGQGTRLTVV.

The gene calls are TRBV5-4 and TRBJ2-7; D might be TRBD1 (6 bases). The V gene lost 1 base and the J gene lost 0 bases, with 11 bases spanning the gap. From germline, CDR1 is SGHNT and CDR2 YYREEE (reference sequence). The CDR3 length is 15 residues. Here the CDR3 reads CASSLIGQSSYEQYF. The CDR3 DNA is TGTGCCAGCAGCTTGATTGGACAGAGCTCCTACGAGCAGTACTTC.

Worth noting for this clone: The same CDR3 arises from other DNA sequences in this sample as well. The gene calls are TRBV7-8 and TRBJ1-1; no clear D gene. The CDR3 covers 16 residues. The V gene's germline CDR1 is SGHVS and CDR2 FQNEAQ. V shed 0 bases and J shed 3 bases, with 14 bases lying between them. The CDR3 bases are TGTGCCAGCAGCTTAGCCCGCGGAACGGAGGACACTGAAGCTTTCTTT. It codes for CASSLARGTEDTEAFF.

This clone showed up just a few times. The J gene is TRBJ1-5, the V gene TRBV5-1; 9 bases are a match to TRBD1. V lost 0 bases, J lost 5 bases, and 3 bases stayed unmatched. Looked up from germline, CDR1 is SGHRS and CDR2 is YFSETQ. The CDR3 contains 15 residues. The CDR3 protein is CASSLGTGGHQPQHF. CDR3 coding DNA: TGCGCCAGCAGCTTGGGTACAGGGGGCCATCAGCCCCAGCATTTT.

V usage is TRBV19 and J usage is TRBJ1-2; D might be TRBD1 (5 bases). This CDR3 contains 15 residues. Trimming cost V 4 bases and J 5 bases, with 17 bases left between them. Germline CDR1 is LNHDA and CDR2 is SQIVND (reference sequence). CDR3 DNA: TGTGCCAGTAGTAACCCCGGGGGTTTGAGTTATGGCTACACCTTC. It is translated as CASSNPGGLSYGYTF.

The genes are TRBV7-9 and TRBJ2-5; the D gene is possibly TRBD1 (6 bases). V lost 5 bases to trimming and J lost 4 bases, with 14 bases between them. Germline V gene sequence: CDR1 SEHNR, CDR2 FQNEAQ (reference sequence). This CDR3 has 14 residues. The CDR3 sequence is CASSLPDRSETQYF. The DNA of the CDR3 is TGTGCCAGCAGCCTTCCCGACAGGTCAGAGACCCAGTACTTC.

The chain has TRBV9 and TRBJ2-3; D is possibly TRBD1 (6 bases). V was clipped by 3 bases and J by 5 bases, with 7 bases between them. There are 12 residues in the CDR3. In germline, CDR1 is SGDLS, CDR2 YYNGEE. This CDR3 is CASSGGGDTQYF. The CDR3 nucleotides are TGTGCCAGCAGCGGAGGGGGAGATACGCAGTATTTT. The full variable domain, with the rest looked up from reference TRBV9 and TRBJ2-3, is DSGVTQTPKHLITATGQRVTLRCSPRSGDLSVYWYQQSLDQGLQFLIQYYNGEERAKGNILERFSAQQFPDLHSELNLSSLELGDSALYFCASSGGGDTQYFGPGTRLTVL.

The chain joins TRBV6-1 to TRBJ2-5; D remains ambiguous. The J call is doubtful: the DNA matches TRBJ2-7 better. The CDR3 is 14 residues long. Germline assignment: CDR1 MNHNS and CDR2 SASEGT. For the CDR3, the DNA is TGTGCCAGCAGTGAAGCGCAACTCTACTACGAGCAGTACTTC. Protein sequence: CASSEAQLYYEQYF.

The chain employs TRBV28 and TRBJ1-6; a possible D gene is TRBD1 (5 bases). In germline, CDR1 is MDHEN, CDR2 SYDVKM. V was pared by 5 bases and J by 8 bases, with 16 bases between. This CDR3 comprises 15 residues. CDR3: CASSPRGMGHSPLHF. For the CDR3, the DNA is TGTGCCAGCAGTCCACGGGGGATGGGCCATTCACCCCTCCACTTT. Together with reference TRBV28 and TRBJ1-6, the CDR3 gives the full variable domain: DVKVTQSSRYLVKRTGEKVFLECVQDMDHENMFWYRQDPGLGLRLIYFSYDVKMKEKGDIPEGYSVSREKKERFSLILESASTNQTSMYLCASSPRGMGHSPLHFGNGTRLTVT.

The rearrangement uses TRBV6-5 and TRBJ2-2; D perhaps matches TRBD1 (5 bases). The germline V gene has CDR1 MNHEY and CDR2 SVGAGI. Trimming stripped 4 bases from V and 5 bases from J, with 17 bases between. The CDR3 has 16 amino acids. CDR3 in amino acids: CASSSGQDFGTGELFF. CDR3 in DNA: TGTGCCAGCAGTTCCGGACAAGACTTTGGGACCGGGGAGCTGTTTTTT.

The chain carries TRBV7-9 and TRBJ2-7; TRBD2 matches at 7 bases. Germline V lookup: CDR1 SEHNR, CDR2 FQNEAQ (reference sequence). CDR3 length: 13 residues. V dropped 1 base and J dropped 6; count of bases not matched to a gene: 3. The DNA of the CDR3 is TGTGCCAGCAGCTTAGGCTCTAGCGGCGAGCAGTACTTC. Translating gives CASSLGSSGEQYF.

This sequence joins TRBV6-6 and TRBJ2-7, with D tentatively TRBD2 (6 bases). The V gene's germline CDR1 is MNHNY and CDR2 SVGAGI (reference sequence). The CDR3 totals 14 residues. Trimming left V 2 bases short and J 6 bases short, with 14 bases between. The CDR3 DNA sequence: TGTGCCAGCAGTTACCGGGAGATGGTCGCCGAGCAGTACTTC. The encoded protein is CASSYREMVAEQYF.

This sequence joins TRBV6-1 and TRBJ1-1; D is unresolved. The germline V gene encodes CDR1 MNHNS and CDR2 SASEGT. V lost 5 bases to trimming and J lost 1 base, with 8 bases between them. This CDR3 has 13 amino acids. The CDR3, as DNA: TGTGCCAGCAGTCCAAGACAGAACACTGAAGCTTTCTTT. This encodes CASSPRQNTEAFF.

DNA for the CDR3: TGTGCTATCCCCCGGACTAGCGGGAGTAGGGAGCAGTTCTTC. Residues: CAIPRTSGSREQFF. The chain recombines TRBV5-4 with TRBJ2-1, with 13 bases that match TRBD2. The CDR3 extends over 14 amino acids. Germline V gene sequence: CDR1 SGHNT, CDR2 YYREEE (reference sequence).

In its sample, this clone was seen a few times. This chain links TRBV19 with TRBJ1-6; 7 bases are a match to TRBD1. Germline lookup yields CDR1 LNHDA and CDR2 SQIVND (reference sequence). This CDR3 has 17 residues. V lost 6 bases to trimming and J lost 0 bases; unmatched junction nucleotides: 8. DNA of the CDR3: TGTGCCAGTAGCCAAGGACAGGATTTCTCCTATAATTCACCCCTCCACTTT. It translates to CASSQGQDFSYNSPLHF.